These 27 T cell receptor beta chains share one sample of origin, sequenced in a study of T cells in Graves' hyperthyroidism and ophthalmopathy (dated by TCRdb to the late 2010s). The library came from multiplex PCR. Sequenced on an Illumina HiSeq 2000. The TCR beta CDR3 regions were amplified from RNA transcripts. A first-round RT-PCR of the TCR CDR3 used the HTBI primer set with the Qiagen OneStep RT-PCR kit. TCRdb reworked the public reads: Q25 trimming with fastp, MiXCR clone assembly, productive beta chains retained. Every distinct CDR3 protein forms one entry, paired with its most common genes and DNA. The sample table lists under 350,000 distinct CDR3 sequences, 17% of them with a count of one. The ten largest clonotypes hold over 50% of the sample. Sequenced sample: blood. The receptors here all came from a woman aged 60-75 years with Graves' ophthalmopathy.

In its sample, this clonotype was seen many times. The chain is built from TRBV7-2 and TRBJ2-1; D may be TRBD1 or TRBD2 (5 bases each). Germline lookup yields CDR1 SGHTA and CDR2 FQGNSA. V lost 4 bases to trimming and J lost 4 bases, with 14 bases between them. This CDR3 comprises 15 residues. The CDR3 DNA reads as TGTGCCAGCAGCTGGGGCGGGTCCCTTTACAATGAGCAGTTCTTC. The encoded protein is CASSWGGSLYNEQFF. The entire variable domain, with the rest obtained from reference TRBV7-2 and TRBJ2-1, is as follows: GAGVSQSPSNKVTEKGKDVELRCDPISGHTALYWYRQSLGQGLEFLIYFQGNSAPDKSGLPSDRFSAERTGGSVSTLTIQRTQQEDSAVYLCASSWGGSLYNEQFFGPGTRLTVL.

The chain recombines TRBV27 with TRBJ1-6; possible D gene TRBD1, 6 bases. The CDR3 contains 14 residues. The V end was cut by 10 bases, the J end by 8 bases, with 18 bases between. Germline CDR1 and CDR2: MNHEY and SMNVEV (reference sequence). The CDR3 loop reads CAIKRGGWDSPLHF. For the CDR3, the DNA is TGTGCCATCAAAAGGGGGGGATGGGATTCACCCCTCCACTTT.

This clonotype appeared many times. CDR3 in amino acids: CASSSRSVYGYTF. The CDR3 region has the DNA TGTGCCAGCAGTTCCCGGTCAGTCTATGGCTACACCTTC. The chain carries TRBV12-3 or TRBV12-4 and TRBJ1-2, with no clear D. The CDR3 is 13 amino acids. V was shortened by 4 bases and J by 4 bases, with 10 bases between the two germline ends.

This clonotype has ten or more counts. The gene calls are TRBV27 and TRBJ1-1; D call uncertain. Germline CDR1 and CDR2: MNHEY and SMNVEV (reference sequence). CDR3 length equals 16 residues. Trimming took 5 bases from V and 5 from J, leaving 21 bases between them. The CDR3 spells CASSGLRQTTKTEAFF. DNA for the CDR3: TGTGCCAGCAGTGGGTTGAGGCAGACCACCAAAACTGAAGCTTTCTTT.

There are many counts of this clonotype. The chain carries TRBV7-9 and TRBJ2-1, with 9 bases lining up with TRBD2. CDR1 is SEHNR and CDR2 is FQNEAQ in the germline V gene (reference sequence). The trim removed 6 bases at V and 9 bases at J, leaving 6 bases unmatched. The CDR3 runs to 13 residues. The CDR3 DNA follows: TGTGCCAGCAGAATAGCGGGAGCGGTTGAGCAGTTCTTC. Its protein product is CASRIAGAVEQFF.

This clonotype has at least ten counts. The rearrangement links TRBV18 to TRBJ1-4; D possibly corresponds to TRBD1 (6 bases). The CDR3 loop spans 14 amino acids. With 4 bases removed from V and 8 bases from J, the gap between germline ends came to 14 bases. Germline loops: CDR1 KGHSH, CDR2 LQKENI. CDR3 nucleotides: TGTGCCAGCTCACTCAGGGGTTCAGGGGAAAAACTGTTTTTT. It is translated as CASSLRGSGEKLFF.

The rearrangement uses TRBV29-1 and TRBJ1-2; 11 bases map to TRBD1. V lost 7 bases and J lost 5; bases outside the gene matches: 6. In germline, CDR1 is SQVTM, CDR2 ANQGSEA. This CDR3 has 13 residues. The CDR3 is CSEYRDRGYGYTF. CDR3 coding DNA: TGCAGCGAGTACCGGGACAGGGGGTATGGCTACACCTTC.

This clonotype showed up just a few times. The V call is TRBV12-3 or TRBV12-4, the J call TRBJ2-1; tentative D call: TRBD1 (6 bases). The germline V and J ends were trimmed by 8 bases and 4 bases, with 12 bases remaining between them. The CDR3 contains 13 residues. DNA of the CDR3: TGTGCCAGCGGACCAGGGGCATACAATGAGCAGTTCTTC. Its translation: CASGPGAYNEQFF.

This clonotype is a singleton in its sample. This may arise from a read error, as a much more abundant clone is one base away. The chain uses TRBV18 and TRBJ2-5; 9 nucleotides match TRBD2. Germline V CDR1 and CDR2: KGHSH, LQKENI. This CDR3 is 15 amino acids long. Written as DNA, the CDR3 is TGTGGCAGCTCACCAAATAGCGGGAGCCAAGAGACCCAGTACTTC. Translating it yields CGSSPNSGSQETQYF.

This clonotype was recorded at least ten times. This chain's CDR3 is CASSLGAAGMVYGYTF. The DNA of the CDR3 is TGCGCCAGCAGCCTGGGGGCAGCCGGGATGGTCTATGGCTACACCTTC. The chain combines TRBV5-1 with TRBJ1-2; the D gene is possibly TRBD1 (6 bases). CDR1 SGHRS and CDR2 YFSETQ come from the germline V gene. There are 16 residues in the CDR3. Deletions cut 4 bases from V and 4 bases from J, with 20 bases between. Looking up the rest from reference TRBV5-1 and TRBJ1-2 gives the full variable domain: KAGVTQTPRYLIKTRGQQVTLSCSPISGHRSVSWYQQTPGQGLQFLFEYFSETQRNKGNFPGRFSGRQFSNSRSEMNVSTLELGDSALYLCASSLGAAGMVYGYTFGSGTRLTVV.

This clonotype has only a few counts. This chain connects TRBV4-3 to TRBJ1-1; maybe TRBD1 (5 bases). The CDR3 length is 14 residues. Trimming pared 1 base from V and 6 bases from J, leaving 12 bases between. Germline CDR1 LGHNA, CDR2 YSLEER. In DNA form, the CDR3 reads TGCGCCAGCAGCCAAGGCGGTTGGGGACCTGAAGCTTTCTTT. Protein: CASSQGGWGPEAFF.

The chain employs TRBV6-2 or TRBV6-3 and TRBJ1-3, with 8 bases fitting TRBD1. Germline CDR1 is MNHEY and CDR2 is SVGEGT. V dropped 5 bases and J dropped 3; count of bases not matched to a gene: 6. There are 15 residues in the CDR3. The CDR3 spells CASSRTGSLGNTIYF. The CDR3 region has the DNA TGTGCCAGCAGTCGGACAGGGAGCCTTGGAAACACCATATATTTT.

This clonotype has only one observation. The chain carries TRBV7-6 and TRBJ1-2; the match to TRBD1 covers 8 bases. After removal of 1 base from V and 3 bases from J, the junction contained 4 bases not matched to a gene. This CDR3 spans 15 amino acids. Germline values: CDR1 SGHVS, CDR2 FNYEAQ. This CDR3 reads CASSLGTGRDYGYTF. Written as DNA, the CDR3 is TGTGCCAGCAGCTTAGGGACAGGGCGTGACTATGGCTACACCTTC.

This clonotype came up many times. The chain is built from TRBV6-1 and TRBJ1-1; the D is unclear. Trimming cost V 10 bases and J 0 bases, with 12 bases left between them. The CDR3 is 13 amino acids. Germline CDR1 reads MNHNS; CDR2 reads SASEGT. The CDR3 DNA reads TGTGCCACCAAAATGCTGATGAACACTGAAGCTTTCTTT. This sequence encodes CATKMLMNTEAFF.

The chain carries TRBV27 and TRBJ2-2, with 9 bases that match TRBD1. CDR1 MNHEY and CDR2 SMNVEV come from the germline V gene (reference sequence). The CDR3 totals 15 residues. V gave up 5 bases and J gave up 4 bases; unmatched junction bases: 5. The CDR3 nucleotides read TGTGCCAGCAGTCTACAGGGGGCGAGCACCGGGGAGCTGTTTTTT. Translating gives CASSLQGASTGELFF.

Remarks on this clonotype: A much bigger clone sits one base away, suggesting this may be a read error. The CDR3 here is CATLQARGYEQYF. CDR3 coding DNA: TGTGCCACTCTTCAGGCGAGGGGGTACGAGCAGTACTTC. The V gene is TRBV10-3, the J gene TRBJ2-7; possibly TRBD1 for D (6 bases). The germline V and J ends were trimmed by 10 bases and 4 bases, with 17 bases remaining between them. This CDR3 contains 13 residues. Germline V gives CDR1 ENHRY, CDR2 SYGVKD.

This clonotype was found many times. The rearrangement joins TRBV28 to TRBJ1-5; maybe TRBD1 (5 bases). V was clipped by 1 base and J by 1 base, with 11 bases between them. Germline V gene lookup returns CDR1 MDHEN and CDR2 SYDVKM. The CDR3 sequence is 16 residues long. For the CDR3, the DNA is TGTGCCAGCAGTTTATCTCCCTGGGGCAGCAATCAGCCCCAGCATTTT. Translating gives CASSLSPWGSNQPQHF.

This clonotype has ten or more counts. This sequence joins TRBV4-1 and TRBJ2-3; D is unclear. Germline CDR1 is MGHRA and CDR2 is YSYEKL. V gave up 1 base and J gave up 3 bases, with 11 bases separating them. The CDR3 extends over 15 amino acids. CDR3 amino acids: CASSQVGLWTDTQYF. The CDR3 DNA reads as TGCGCCAGCAGCCAAGTCGGCCTTTGGACAGATACGCAGTATTTT.

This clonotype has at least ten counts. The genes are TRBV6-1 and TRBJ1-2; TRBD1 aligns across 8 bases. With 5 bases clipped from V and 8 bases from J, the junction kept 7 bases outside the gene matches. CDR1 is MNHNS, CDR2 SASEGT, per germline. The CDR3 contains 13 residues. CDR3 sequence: CASSTLTGDGYTF. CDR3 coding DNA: TGTGCCAGCAGTACCCTGACAGGGGACGGCTACACCTTC.

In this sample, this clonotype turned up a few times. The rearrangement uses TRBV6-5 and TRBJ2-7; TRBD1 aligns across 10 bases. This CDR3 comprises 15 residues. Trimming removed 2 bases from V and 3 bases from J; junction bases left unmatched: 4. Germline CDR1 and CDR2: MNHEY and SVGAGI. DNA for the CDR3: TGTGCCAGCAGTTACAGGGACAGGGGAGGCTACGAGCAGTACTTC. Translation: CASSYRDRGGYEQYF.

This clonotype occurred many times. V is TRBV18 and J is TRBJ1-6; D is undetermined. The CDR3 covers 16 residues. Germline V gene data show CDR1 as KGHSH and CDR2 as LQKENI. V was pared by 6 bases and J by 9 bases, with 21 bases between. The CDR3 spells CASSLEAAGGGSPLHF. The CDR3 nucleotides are TGTGCCAGCTCGCTCGAGGCGGCAGGAGGTGGTTCACCCCTCCACTTT.

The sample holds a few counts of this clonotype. The CDR3 region is CASSLWTGGTGELFF. Written as DNA, the CDR3 is TGTGCCAGCAGCTTATGGACAGGGGGTACCGGGGAGCTGTTTTTT. The chain joins TRBV7-9 to TRBJ2-2; 10 nucleotides align to TRBD1. CDR1 and CDR2 (germline): SEHNR, FQNEAQ (reference sequence). J was trimmed by 5 bases and V by 2 bases; bases with no gene match: 2. The CDR3 spans 15 residues.

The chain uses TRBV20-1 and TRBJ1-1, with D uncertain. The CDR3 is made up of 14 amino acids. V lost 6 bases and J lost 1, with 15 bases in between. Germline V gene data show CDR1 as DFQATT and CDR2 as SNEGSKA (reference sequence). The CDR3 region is CSAPLSIGNTEAFF. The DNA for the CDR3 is TGCAGTGCCCCCCTTTCAATTGGGAACACTGAAGCTTTCTTT.

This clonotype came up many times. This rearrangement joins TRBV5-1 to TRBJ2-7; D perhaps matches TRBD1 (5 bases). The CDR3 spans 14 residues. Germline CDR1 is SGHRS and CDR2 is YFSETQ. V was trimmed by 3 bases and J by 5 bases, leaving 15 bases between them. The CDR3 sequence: CASSSWTYSHEQYF. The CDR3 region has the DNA TGCGCCAGCAGCTCTTGGACATACAGCCACGAGCAGTACTTC.

DNA of the CDR3: TGTGCCAGCAGCGGGGGATCGGGGCTAGCGGGAGTTGAGCAGTTCTTC. Translation gives CASSGGSGLAGVEQFF. The chain is built from TRBV9 and TRBJ2-1; 10 bases are a match to TRBD2. CDR1 and CDR2 from the germline V gene are SGDLS and YYNGEE. The CDR3 sequence is 16 residues long. Germline trimming cut 3 bases from V and 9 bases from J; bases unmatched to any gene: 12.

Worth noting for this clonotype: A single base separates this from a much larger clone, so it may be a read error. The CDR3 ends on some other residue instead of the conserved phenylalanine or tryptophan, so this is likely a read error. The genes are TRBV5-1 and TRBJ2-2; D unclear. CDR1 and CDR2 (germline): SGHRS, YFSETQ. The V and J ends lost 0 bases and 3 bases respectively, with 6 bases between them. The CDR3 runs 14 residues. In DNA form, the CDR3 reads TGCGCCAGCAGCTTGGCCACGGACACCGGGGAGCTGTTTCTT. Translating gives CASSLATDTGELFL.

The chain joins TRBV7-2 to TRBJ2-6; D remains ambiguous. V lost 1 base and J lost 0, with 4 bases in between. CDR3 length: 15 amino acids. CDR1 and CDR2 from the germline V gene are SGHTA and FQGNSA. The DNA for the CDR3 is TGTGCCAGCAGCTTAGTTCTCTCTGGGGCCAACGTCCTGACTTTC. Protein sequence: CASSLVLSGANVLTF.